Shown below are 3 T cell receptor beta chains from a single sample sequenced in a study of kidney transplant recipient with SARS-CoV-2 infection. A single record per CDR3 protein comes from TCRdb applying MiXCR to the reads. Of under 250,000 distinct CDR3 sequences in the sample, more than 25% were seen once. The sequencing used a blood sample, collected at baseline and between days 110 and 120 from a kidney transplant recipient. The receptor source for this set is a male patient aged 30 to 39 who had COVID-19 and was a kidney transplant recipient. Some T cells may be provided by the graft donor.

This clonotype was counted ten times or more. The gene calls are TRBV9 and TRBJ1-1; 11 nucleotides align to TRBD1. Germline lookup yields CDR1 SGDLS and CDR2 YYNGEE. This CDR3 has 17 amino acids. V shed 0 bases, J shed 6 bases, and the junction held 10 bases outside the gene matches. The CDR3 region is CASSVDGTGGGMAEAFF. CDR3 coding DNA: TGTGCCAGCAGCGTAGATGGGACAGGGGGTGGTATGGCTGAAGCTTTCTTT.

J is TRBJ2-1 and V is TRBV20-1; the match to TRBD2 covers 10 bases. The J segment lost 9 bases and the V segment lost 5 bases, leaving 7 bases of the junction unmatched. CDR1 is DFQATT and CDR2 is SNEGSKA in the germline V gene (reference sequence). This CDR3 has 13 residues. The CDR3 reads CSAPKREGSEQFF. In nucleotides, the CDR3 is TGCAGTGCTCCAAAGCGGGAGGGGAGTGAGCAGTTCTTC.

The chain recombines TRBV6-2 or TRBV6-3 with TRBJ1-1, with D tentatively TRBD1 (6 bases). The CDR3 runs 19 residues. Trimming shortened V by 6 bases and J by 5 bases, and 31 bases separated the two germline ends. Germline V gene data show CDR1 as MNHEY and CDR2 as SVGEGT. The DNA of the CDR3 is TGTGCCAGCAGACCCTCCAGGACGCCTAGAGATGACAGGAATACTGAAGCTTTCTTT. This gives the protein CASRPSRTPRDDRNTEAFF.